The 6 T cell receptor beta chains given below trace back to one sample, sequenced in a study of blood T cell repertoires in COVID-19 (dated by TCRdb to between 2020 and 2021). The library was built by means of the immunoSEQ multiplex PCR assay. TCRdb limited this immuneACCESS table to in-frame rearrangements with V and J called. A share of clones is missing; checked studies link under half to unresolved V genes, and the rest is unexplained. This sample holds roughly 230,000 clones; 80% to 90% were observed only once. Together, the top ten hold under 4.5% of the sample. The specimen was peripheral blood. Receptor source: a man aged 50 to 60 with acute or convalescent COVID-19.

V gene TRBV30 combines with J gene TRBJ1-5; D is uncertain. V shed 5 bases and J shed 4 bases, with 9 bases lying between them. The CDR3 extends over 12 amino acids. In germline, CDR1 is GTSNPN, CDR2 SVGIG (reference sequence). The CDR3 coding sequence is TGTGCCTGGGGGTCAGGAAATCAGCCCCAGCATTTT. As protein: CAWGSGNQPQHF. The whole variable domain, filled in from reference TRBV30 and TRBJ1-5, reads SQTIHQWPATLVQPVGSPLSLECTVEGTSNPNLYWYRQAAGRGLQLLFYSVGIGQISSEVPQNLSASRPQDRQFILSSKKLLLSDSGFYLCAWGSGNQPQHFGDGTRLSIL.

The chain links TRBV6-5 to TRBJ2-7; D unclear. Germline V lookup: CDR1 MNHEY, CDR2 SVGAGI. The V gene lost 1 base and the J gene lost 2 bases, with 12 bases spanning the gap. The CDR3 extends over 15 amino acids. The CDR3 spells CASSYFNTPPYEQYF. The CDR3 DNA reads TGTGCCAGCAGTTACTTTAATACACCGCCCTACGAGCAGTACTTC.

V usage is TRBV6-2 or TRBV6-3 and J usage is TRBJ1-5; D call uncertain. The CDR3 contains 14 residues. Trimming removed 2 bases from V and 7 bases from J, with 12 bases in between. Per the germline V gene, CDR1 is MNHEY and CDR2 is SVGEGT. The CDR3, as DNA: TGTGCCAGCAGTTACCCAGGCTTTGGACAGCCCCAGCATTTT. This encodes CASSYPGFGQPQHF.

The chain combines TRBV2 with TRBJ2-3; D may be TRBD1 (6 bases). The CDR3 spans 15 residues. V gave up 7 bases and J gave up 1 base, with 15 bases separating them. Germline CDR1 SNHLY, CDR2 FYNNEI. The CDR3, as DNA: TGTGCCAGCAAGCAACAGGGTTTTCGCACAGATACGCAGTATTTT. This gives the protein CASKQQGFRTDTQYF.

This rearrangement joins TRBV4-2 to TRBJ1-2; tentatively, D is TRBD1 (6 bases). Trimming left V 1 base short and J 2 bases short, with 11 bases between. This CDR3 comprises 15 residues. Per the germline V gene, CDR1 is LGHNA and CDR2 is YNFKEQ. The CDR3 reads CASSQVSGQNYGYTF. The CDR3 region has the DNA TGTGCCAGCAGCCAAGTCTCGGGACAAAACTATGGCTACACCTTC.

The chain couples TRBV9 to TRBJ1-2; 7 bases match TRBD1. The V segment lost 3 bases and the J segment 3 bases; nucleotides outside the gene matches: 11. From germline, CDR1 is SGDLS and CDR2 YYNGEE. This CDR3 is 16 amino acids long. DNA for the CDR3: TGTGCCAGCAGCGCTGCGACAGGGCCCTCGGACTATGGCTACACCTTC. Amino acids: CASSAATGPSDYGYTF.